This T cell receptor (beta chain) stems from a study of cytomegalovirus exposure and HLA in healthy donors. Study details: Sequencing of around 200 million T cells in an earlier analysis found 100 million to 140 million unique TCR beta sequences. General study findings and limits: HLA alleles were associated with around 17,000 TCR beta sequences in a later analysis at 0.05 false discovery rate. The likely origin of a cluster of highly shared sequence variants was a sequencing artifact. The study assumed roughly uniform donor sequencing depth for presence/absence analyses.

The study ran its PCR with 60 Vbeta and 13 Jbeta primers. The method was immunoSEQ multiplex PCR; TCRdb's version includes in-frame clones alone and lacks a portion of them. The sample has tens of thousands of clones; around 53% are singletons. Turning to this clone: Antigen specificity is unknown.

This receptor was identified in a woman between 40 and 55 years old in good health and CMV-seropositive. The specimen was PBMCs.

Written as DNA, the CDR3 is TGTGCCAGCAGCGTAGCACAGGGACCCTACAATGAGCAGTTCTTC. As protein: CASSVAQGPYNEQFF. The chain carries TRBV9 and TRBJ2-1; the D gene is possibly TRBD1 (6 bases). Trimming cost V 0 bases and J 2 bases, with 9 bases left between them. CDR1 and CDR2 from the germline V gene are SGDLS and YYNGEE. This CDR3 comprises 15 residues.